This passage covers 2 T cell receptor beta chains from one sample sequenced in a study of T cells in Graves' hyperthyroidism and ophthalmopathy. What was amplified from RNA transcripts were TCR beta CDR3 regions. A set of HTBI primers served as the primers for a first-round RT-PCR of the TCR CDR3. Using its own MiXCR run on the multiplex PCR reads, TCRdb lists one record per CDR3 protein. The sample holds around 500,000 distinct CDR3 sequences, under 15% seen once. Sequences were obtained from blood. These receptors were obtained from a young woman with Graves' hyperthyroidism.

This clonotype was detected a few times. The chain joins TRBV9 to TRBJ2-7; 9 bases match TRBD2. V trimming: 0 bases; J trimming: 2 bases; junction bases outside the gene matches: 3. The CDR3 runs to 15 residues. Germline assignment: CDR1 SGDLS and CDR2 YYNGEE. The CDR3 is CASSVGLAETYEQYF. The DNA of the CDR3 is TGTGCCAGCAGCGTAGGACTAGCGGAGACCTACGAGCAGTACTTC.

This clonotype showed up many times. The J gene is TRBJ1-2, the V gene TRBV25-1, with D perhaps matching TRBD1 (6 bases). Germline V gene sequence: CDR1 MGHDK, CDR2 SYGVNS. Deletions cut 1 base from V and 2 bases from J, with 11 bases between. This CDR3 is 15 amino acids long. CDR3 residues: CASSESKTGNYGYTF. The CDR3 DNA reads TGTGCCAGCAGTGAATCGAAGACAGGCAACTATGGCTACACCTTC.